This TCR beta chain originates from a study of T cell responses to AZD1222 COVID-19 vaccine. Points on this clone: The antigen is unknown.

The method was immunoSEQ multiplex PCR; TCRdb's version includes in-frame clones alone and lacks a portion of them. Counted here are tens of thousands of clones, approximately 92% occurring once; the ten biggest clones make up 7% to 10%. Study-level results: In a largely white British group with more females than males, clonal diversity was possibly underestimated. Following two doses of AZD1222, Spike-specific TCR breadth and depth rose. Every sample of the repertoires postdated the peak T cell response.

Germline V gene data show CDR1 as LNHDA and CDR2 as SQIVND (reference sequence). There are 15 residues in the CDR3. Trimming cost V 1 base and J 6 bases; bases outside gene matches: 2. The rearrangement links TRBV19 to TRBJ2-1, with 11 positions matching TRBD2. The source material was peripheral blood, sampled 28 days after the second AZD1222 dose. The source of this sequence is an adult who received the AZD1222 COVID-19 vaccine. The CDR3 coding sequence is TGTGCCAGTAGTATAGTAGCGGGGGGGTTCAATGAGCAGTTCTTC. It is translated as CASSIVAGGFNEQFF.